The 24 T cell receptor beta chains below come from one sample, sequenced in a study of blood T cells in healthy people across ages. With a J-beta primer mix and a sample-barcoded 5' primer, a second PCR ran roughly 6 to 12 cycles. One entry per CDR3 protein results from TCRdb running MiXCR on the 5' RACE reads. The sample yields 710,000 or so distinct CDR3 sequences, about a fifth seen once. The sample was blood. These receptors all come from a man between 70 and 80 years old in good health.

This clonotype was counted a few times. The rearrangement links TRBV2 to TRBJ2-1; unclear D gene. The end of the DNA is better explained by TRBJ2-5, so the J call may be wrong. The germline CDR1 and CDR2 sequences are SNHLY and FYNNEI. The CDR3 totals 15 residues. Here the CDR3 DNA reads TGTGCCAGCAGTCAAACTCGAACCGGACAAGAGACCCAGTACTTC. Translation: CASSQTRTGQETQYF.

This clonotype was seen ten or more times. The CDR3 region is CSVEDNPRRSGTQYF. CDR3 nucleotides: TGCAGCGTTGAAGATAATCCCAGGCGCAGTGGGACCCAGTACTTC. The chain links TRBV29-1 to TRBJ2-5; no firm D call. V gave up 0 bases and J gave up 7 bases, with 18 bases separating them. CDR1 is SQVTM and CDR2 is ANQGSEA in the germline V gene. The CDR3 extends over 15 amino acids.

This clonotype was seen a handful of times. This chain connects TRBV5-1 to TRBJ2-1; 11 positions agree with TRBD1. Germline lookup yields CDR1 SGHRS and CDR2 YFSETQ. V gave up 2 bases and J gave up 6 bases; unmatched junction bases: 4. The CDR3 covers 15 residues. As DNA, the CDR3 is TGCGCCAGCAGCTTTCTTGGGACAGGGGGCAATGAGCAGTTCTTC. Translating gives CASSFLGTGGNEQFF.

This clonotype was picked up a small number of times. J is TRBJ2-1 and V is TRBV12-3 or TRBV12-4; perhaps D is TRBD1 or TRBD2 (5 bases each). The CDR3 sequence is 15 residues long. Trimming left V 3 bases short and J 0 bases short, with 9 bases between. The CDR3 sequence is CASSFGTASYNEQFF. Here the CDR3 DNA reads TGTGCCAGCAGTTTCGGGACGGCCTCCTACAATGAGCAGTTCTTC.

The V and J genes are TRBV6-5 and TRBJ2-7, with a weak D call TRBD2 (5 bases). The CDR3 runs 15 residues. CDR1 and CDR2 (germline): MNHEY, SVGAGI. V was cut by 0 bases and J by 2 bases, with 11 bases left in between. The CDR3 bases are TGTGCCAGCAGTTACTCGCTCGGGAATCCCTACGAGCAGTACTTC. It codes for CASSYSLGNPYEQYF.

This clonotype was observed at least ten times. The CDR3 loop reads CASSPPVDYIHGEQFF. The DNA for the CDR3 is TGTGCCAGCTCACCACCAGTGGACTATATCCACGGCGAGCAGTTCTTC. This chain connects TRBV18 to TRBJ2-1; D is possibly TRBD2 (6 bases). From germline, CDR1 is KGHSH and CDR2 LQKENI. The CDR3 contains 16 residues. V lost 0 bases and J 10 bases, leaving 19 bases between the germline ends.

In DNA, the CDR3 is TGTGCCTGGAGCCGGGACCTCGATCAGCCCCAGCATTTT. It codes for CAWSRDLDQPQHF. V is TRBV30 and J is TRBJ1-5, with D possibly TRBD1 on 5 matching bases. Trimming shortened V by 3 bases and J by 5 bases, and 11 bases separated the two germline ends. This CDR3 has 13 residues. Germline V gives CDR1 GTSNPN, CDR2 SVGIG (reference sequence).

The gene calls are TRBV9 and TRBJ2-5; TRBD2 agrees at 11 bases. The J call may be incorrect, as the DNA end agrees better with TRBJ2-1. CDR1 and CDR2 from the germline V gene are SGDLS and YYNGEE. This CDR3 is built from 15 residues. The CDR3 DNA reads TGTGCCAGCAGCGCCTCCGGGACTAGCGGCAATGAGCAGTTCTTC. Protein: CASSASGTSGNEQFF.

This clonotype was seen many times. J is TRBJ2-1 and V is TRBV28, with D unclear. The length of the CDR3 is 13 residues. Germline V lookup: CDR1 MDHEN, CDR2 SYDVKM. The V end lost 8 bases, the J end lost 6 bases, and 14 bases lay between the germline ends. CDR3: CASGRRIPNEQFF. The CDR3 coding sequence is TGTGCCAGCGGACGCAGGATACCCAATGAGCAGTTCTTC.

This clonotype occurred a few times. J is TRBJ2-5 and V is TRBV20-1, with TRBD2 identical over 10 bases. V trimming: 5 bases; J trimming: 3 bases; junction bases outside the gene matches: 18. Germline CDR1 and CDR2: DFQATT and SNEGSKA (reference sequence). The CDR3 spans 18 residues. CDR3 region: CSALPPTFSGGVKETQYF. The CDR3 bases are TGCAGTGCTTTGCCCCCCACCTTCAGCGGGGGGGTAAAAGAGACCCAGTACTTC.

With regard to this clonotype: The junction differs from germline at one of its ends, possibly a read error. This chain joins TRBV5-1 and TRBJ2-3; TRBD1 or TRBD2 may be the D gene (6 bases each). Germline V gene sequence: CDR1 SGHRS, CDR2 YFSETQ. This CDR3 has 15 amino acids. Here the CDR3 reads CASGLNREGTDTQYF. The CDR3 DNA sequence: TGCGCCAGCGGCTTAAACAGGGAGGGCACAGATACGCAGTATTTT. The full variable domain, rest sourced from reference TRBV5-1 and TRBJ2-3, is KAGVTQTPRYLIKTRGQQVTLSCSPISGHRSVSWYQQTPGQGLQFLFEYFSETQRNKGNFPGRFSGRQFSNSRSEMNVSTLELGDSALYLCASGLNREGTDTQYFGPGTRLTVL.

The chain uses TRBV12-3 or TRBV12-4 and TRBJ2-5; 10 bases agree with TRBD2. The better agreement between TRBJ2-1 and the DNA end casts doubt on the J call. The CDR3 is made up of 16 amino acids. Here the CDR3 reads CASSPTRTSGYNEQFF. Here the CDR3 DNA reads TGTGCCAGCAGCCCAACCCGGACTAGCGGTTACAATGAGCAGTTCTTC.

The chain has TRBV28 and TRBJ1-4; tentative D call: TRBD1 (5 bases). The CDR3 runs 15 residues. V shed 6 bases and J shed 4 bases, with 15 bases lying between them. Per the germline V gene, CDR1 is MDHEN and CDR2 is SYDVKM. The CDR3 loop is CASREAGSGNEKLFF. The CDR3 DNA follows: TGTGCCAGCAGGGAGGCAGGGTCTGGTAATGAAAAACTGTTTTTT. Drawing the rest from reference TRBV28 and TRBJ1-4, the complete variable domain is DVKVTQSSRYLVKRTGEKVFLECVQDMDHENMFWYRQDPGLGLRLIYFSYDVKMKEKGDIPEGYSVSREKKERFSLILESASTNQTSMYLCASREAGSGNEKLFFGSGTQLSVL.

The chain recombines TRBV20-1 with TRBJ2-1, with 12 bases identical to TRBD2. The germline V gene encodes CDR1 DFQATT and CDR2 SNEGSKA (reference sequence). The CDR3 runs 16 residues. With 6 bases clipped from V and 2 bases from J, the junction kept 8 bases outside the gene matches. CDR3 nucleotide sequence: TGCAGTGCCACGGGGCTAGCGGGGGGGCCCTACAATGAGCAGTTCTTC. It codes for CSATGLAGGPYNEQFF.

The chain links TRBV6-2 or TRBV6-3 to TRBJ1-1; maybe TRBD1 (6 bases). The CDR3 has 21 amino acids. The ends were cut back, 7 bases at V and 7 bases at J, with 40 bases in the middle. Per the germline V gene, CDR1 is MNHEY and CDR2 is SVGEGT. CDR3 loop: CASTFTAGIQGPSLNFGEAFF. CDR3 nucleotides: TGTGCCAGCACCTTCACAGCGGGCATTCAGGGGCCATCTCTTAATTTCGGTGAAGCTTTCTTT.

The chain is built from TRBV5-6 and TRBJ1-1; D gene unclear. This CDR3 has 13 residues. Germline V gene data show CDR1 as SGHDT and CDR2 as YYEEEE. V was clipped by 2 bases and J by 7 bases, with 12 bases between them. The CDR3: CASSFPFKGEAFF. As DNA, the CDR3 is TGTGCCAGCAGCTTCCCCTTCAAAGGTGAAGCTTTCTTT.

Comments on this clonotype: With a much larger clone just one base away, this may be a read error. The rearrangement joins TRBV29-1 to TRBJ1-2; weak D call: TRBD1 (6 bases). The CDR3 has 12 amino acids. The germline V gene has CDR1 SQVTM and CDR2 ANQGSEA. Trimming removed 5 bases at V and 11 bases at J, with 18 bases between. CDR3: CSVPEGELKYTF. In nucleotides, the CDR3 is TGCAGCGTTCCCGAGGGGGAGTTGAAATACACCTTC.

This clonotype appeared a few times. The chain recombines TRBV28 with TRBJ1-1; 7 nucleotides match TRBD1. CDR3 length: 15 residues. Looked up from germline, CDR1 is MDHEN and CDR2 is SYDVKM. V shed 5 bases and J 5 bases; nucleotides not matched to a gene: 11. The CDR3 nucleotides are TGTGCCAGCAGTCCTCAGGGGGGTGCGGAGACTGAAGCTTTCTTT. Protein product: CASSPQGGAETEAFF. The complete variable domain, with remaining parts taken from reference TRBV28 and TRBJ1-1, reads DVKVTQSSRYLVKRTGEKVFLECVQDMDHENMFWYRQDPGLGLRLIYFSYDVKMKEKGDIPEGYSVSREKKERFSLILESASTNQTSMYLCASSPQGGAETEAFFGQGTRLTVV.

This clonotype was counted between two and nine times. The chain employs TRBV12-3 or TRBV12-4 and TRBJ1-4; 7 nucleotides line up with TRBD1. With 3 bases clipped from V and 8 bases from J, the junction kept 6 bases outside the gene matches. The CDR3 runs to 14 residues. DNA of the CDR3: TGTGCCAGCAGTTTGGCAGGGGGTAGGGAAAAACTGTTTTTT. Amino acid sequence: CASSLAGGREKLFF.

This rearrangement joins TRBV6-5 to TRBJ2-1; D is unclear. The germline V gene has CDR1 MNHEY and CDR2 SVGAGI. This CDR3 has 16 residues. The germline V and J ends were trimmed by 4 bases and 0 bases, with 13 bases remaining between them. Here the CDR3 DNA reads TGTGCCAGCAGTTCCGAGGCCCCGAGCTCCTACAATGAGCAGTTCTTC. It translates to CASSSEAPSSYNEQFF.

At least ten counts were recorded for this clonotype. The rearrangement links TRBV28 to TRBJ2-5; D may be TRBD2 (7 bases). The V end was cut by 2 bases, the J end by 7 bases, with 20 bases between. Germline CDR1 and CDR2: MDHEN and SYDVKM. The CDR3 totals 16 residues. The CDR3 loop reads CASSLRGGAQEWTQYF. CDR3 sequence (DNA): TGTGCCAGCAGTTTACGAGGGGGGGCCCAAGAGTGGACCCAGTACTTC.

In DNA form, the CDR3 reads TGCAGTGCTAGAGTTTTGCAGCGGTCTTCGTACAGGACCCAGTACTTC. This sequence encodes CSARVLQRSSYRTQYF. The J gene is TRBJ2-5, the V gene TRBV20-1; TRBD2 might be the D (5 bases). The CDR3 sequence is 16 residues long. The V end lost 1 base, the J end lost 7 bases, and 22 bases lay between the germline ends. CDR1 and CDR2 (germline): DFQATT, SNEGSKA (reference sequence).

The gene calls are TRBV11-2 and TRBJ2-5; D is possibly TRBD2 (5 bases). CDR1 and CDR2 (germline): SGHAT, FQNNGV. The CDR3 is 16 amino acids. V was pared by 1 base and J by 1 base, with 13 bases between. The CDR3 protein is CASSLGGLASQETQYF. The CDR3 DNA reads TGTGCCAGCAGCTTAGGAGGGTTAGCTAGCCAAGAGACCCAGTACTTC. Full variable domain (outside the CDR3, taken from reference TRBV11-2 and TRBJ2-5): EAGVAQSPRYKIIEKRQSVAFWCNPISGHATLYWYQQILGQGPKLLIQFQNNGVVDDSQLPKDRFSAERLKGVDSTLKIQPAKLEDSAVYLCASSLGGLASQETQYFGPGTRLLVL.

The rearrangement joins TRBV27 to TRBJ2-7, with 7 positions matching TRBD1. The trim removed 3 bases at V and 2 bases at J, leaving 7 bases unmatched. The V gene's germline CDR1 is MNHEY and CDR2 SMNVEV (reference sequence). The CDR3 loop spans 15 amino acids. For the CDR3, the DNA is TGTGCCAGCAGTTTGAAGGTTCAGGGGGCCTACGAGCAGTACTTC. Translation gives CASSLKVQGAYEQYF.